The TCR beta chain under discussion was sequenced for a study of CD8 T cells in ankylosing spondylitis. The study's findings and limits: The disease-linked clones had a CD8+ phenotype and low blood frequencies. There was reportedly significant enrichment of clones that were disease-linked in matched ankylosing spondylitis synovial fluid. The study identified a TCR beta motif of roughly eight highly homologous variants that appeared characteristic of ankylosing spondylitis blood.

This CDR3 has 14 amino acids. Trimming removed 6 bases from V and 3 bases from J, with 15 bases in between. Germline values: CDR1 SGHTA, CDR2 FQGNSA. As regards this clonotype: Its target is not known.

Using quantitative 5'-RACE with molecular barcodes, the authors made TCR beta libraries. From the 5' RACE reads, TCRdb called clonotypes with MiXCR, one entry per CDR3 protein. Of about 310,000 distinct CDR3 sequences detected, about 20% appear once; the ten largest clones hold roughly 3.4%. This chain joins TRBV7-2 and TRBJ2-7; D gene ambiguous. The specimen sequenced was blood, either unsorted or a sorted T cell fraction (not recorded which). The clonotype originates from a female donor with ankylosing spondylitis or in good health (not recorded which). This CDR3 reads CASSRGLENYEQYF. In nucleotides, the CDR3 is TGTGCCAGCAGTAGAGGTTTGGAGAACTACGAGCAGTACTTC.